The 30 T cell receptor beta chains below come from one sample, sequenced in a study of shared clonotypes between healthy human individuals. Assay used: immunoSEQ multiplex PCR; TCRdb lists only in-frame clones, some missing. The data show millions of clones, more than 80% seen once. What was sequenced was naive CD4+ T cells sorted from blood. As to subset: CD45RA+ positively selected. These TCRs come from a young man in good health.

This chain connects TRBV6-1 to TRBJ2-7; a possible D gene is TRBD2 (7 bases). Germline V gene sequence: CDR1 MNHNS, CDR2 SASEGT. The CDR3 sequence is 16 residues long. The V gene lost 2 bases and the J gene lost 2 bases, with 16 bases spanning the gap. Written as DNA, the CDR3 is TGTGCCAGCAGTGAATGGGAGGGGGTCTTCCCCTACGAGCAGTACTTC. Protein product: CASSEWEGVFPYEQYF.

Regarding this clone: Other nucleotide sequences from this sample produce the same CDR3. The J gene is TRBJ2-2, the V gene TRBV9; D not resolved. This CDR3 is 15 amino acids long. V gave up 0 bases and J gave up 1 base, with 7 bases separating them. Germline values: CDR1 SGDLS, CDR2 YYNGEE. The CDR3 nucleotides are TGTGCCAGCAGCGTAGGGCAGGTGAACACCGGGGAGCTGTTTTTT. It specifies CASSVGQVNTGELFF. The whole variable domain, remainder taken from reference TRBV9 and TRBJ2-2, is DSGVTQTPKHLITATGQRVTLRCSPRSGDLSVYWYQQSLDQGLQFLIQYYNGEERAKGNILERFSAQQFPDLHSELNLSSLELGDSALYFCASSVGQVNTGELFFGEGSRLTVL.

V usage is TRBV6-6 and J usage is TRBJ1-2; 7 positions agree with TRBD1. With 6 bases clipped from V and 0 bases from J, the junction kept 4 bases outside the gene matches. The V gene's germline CDR1 is MNHNY and CDR2 SVGAGI (reference sequence). The CDR3 has 14 amino acids. CDR3 DNA sequence: TGTGCCAGCAGAAGGGACAGAGCTAACTATGGCTACACCTTC. This gives the protein CASRRDRANYGYTF.

The rearrangement joins TRBV7-2 to TRBJ1-5; D unclear. In germline, CDR1 is SGHTA, CDR2 FQGNSA. V was shortened by 2 bases and J by 2 bases, with 13 bases between the two germline ends. This CDR3 comprises 16 residues. As DNA, the CDR3 is TGTGCCAGCAGCTTATCAGCCCCGGCGGGCAATCAGCCCCAGCATTTT. This codes for CASSLSAPAGNQPQHF.

Worth noting for this clone: Other DNA sequences within the sample encode an identical CDR3. The rearrangement joins TRBV14 to TRBJ1-3, with D unresolved. CDR1 is SGHDN, CDR2 FVKESK, per germline. Between the trimmed V and J ends, which lost 1 base and 0 bases, there was a span of 10 bases. The CDR3 contains 16 residues. This CDR3 reads CASSQVGGSSGNTIYF. In DNA, the CDR3 is TGTGCCAGCAGCCAAGTTGGCGGGAGCTCTGGAAACACCATATATTTT.

As for this clone: The sample contains more than one DNA sequence encoding this CDR3. The chain links TRBV29-1 to TRBJ1-2; 8 positions agree with TRBD1. Per germline, CDR1 SQVTM and CDR2 ANQGSEA. This CDR3 spans 15 amino acids. Unmatched junction bases numbered 11, after V lost 3 bases and J lost 5 bases. The CDR3 here is CSVEAIGQGNYGYTF. CDR3 in DNA: TGCAGCGTTGAGGCCATAGGACAGGGAAATTATGGCTACACCTTC.

This clone was recorded a few times. The rearrangement joins TRBV19 to TRBJ1-5; tentatively, D is TRBD1 (6 bases). V was trimmed by 10 bases and J by 6 bases, leaving 10 bases between them. The germline CDR1 and CDR2 sequences are LNHDA and SQIVND (reference sequence). The CDR3 is made up of 11 amino acids. CDR3 nucleotide sequence: TGTGCCAAAAAAGGGGGTCAGCCCCAGCATTTT. Its protein is CAKKGGQPQHF.

The chain links TRBV6-1 to TRBJ1-6, with D perhaps matching TRBD1 (5 bases). There are 15 residues in the CDR3. V gave up 6 bases and J gave up 6 bases, with 15 bases separating them. Germline values: CDR1 MNHNS, CDR2 SASEGT. The CDR3 loop is CASSRDRGVNSPLHF. CDR3 in DNA: TGTGCCAGCAGCCGGGATAGGGGTGTTAATTCACCCCTCCACTTT.

The chain carries TRBV29-1 and TRBJ2-7; TRBD1 matches at 8 bases. The V and J ends lost 1 base and 7 bases, in that order; junction bases with no gene match: 12. The CDR3 runs 15 residues. Germline CDR1 and CDR2: SQVTM and ANQGSEA. The CDR3 reads CSVEAFWQGASEQYF. The CDR3 region has the DNA TGCAGCGTTGAAGCGTTCTGGCAGGGGGCAAGTGAGCAGTACTTC.

The rearrangement links TRBV18 to TRBJ1-4, with a possible D match to TRBD1 (5 bases). Trimming left V 4 bases short and J 0 bases short, with 12 bases between. This CDR3 spans 16 amino acids. The germline V gene has CDR1 KGHSH and CDR2 LQKENI. CDR3 in DNA: TGTGCCAGCTCACGGCCAGGGAATCCAACTAATGAAAAACTGTTTTTT. Translating gives CASSRPGNPTNEKLFF.

V is TRBV6-5 and J is TRBJ2-1; no firm D call. Trimming left V 6 bases short and J 0 bases short, with 12 bases between. CDR1 and CDR2 from the germline V gene are MNHEY and SVGAGI. The CDR3 totals 15 residues. The CDR3 sequence: CASRRMFVSYNEQFF. The DNA of the CDR3 is TGTGCCAGCAGAAGGATGTTCGTCTCCTACAATGAGCAGTTCTTC.

The chain combines TRBV19 with TRBJ1-2, with 9 bases fitting TRBD1. The V segment lost 4 bases and the J segment 7 bases; nucleotides outside the gene matches: 4. Germline-derived CDR1 and CDR2 are LNHDA and SQIVND (reference sequence). This CDR3 contains 13 residues. The CDR3 DNA follows: TGTGCCAGTAGTACGTGGGACAGGGTTGGCTACACCTTC. This encodes CASSTWDRVGYTF.

This clone appeared a single time. The genes are TRBV13 and TRBJ2-2; either TRBD1 or TRBD2 may fit D (5 bases each). This CDR3 contains 16 residues. Germline lookup yields CDR1 PRHDT and CDR2 FYEKMQ (reference sequence). Deletions cut 5 bases from V and 13 bases from J, with 26 bases between. CDR3 protein: CASSSRDGLFQAGLFF. DNA of the CDR3: TGTGCCAGCAGCAGCCGGGACGGCCTTTTTCAGGCGGGGCTGTTTTTT.

J is TRBJ2-5 and V is TRBV29-1, with 8 bases matching TRBD1. The CDR3 has 15 residues. Germline CDR1 SQVTM, CDR2 ANQGSEA. The V gene end was trimmed by 6 bases and the J gene end by 11 bases; junction bases not matched to a gene: 20. The DNA for the CDR3 is TGCAGCGTGACCCCGGACAGGGCGATTTTCGGGGAGCAGTACTTC. This sequence encodes CSVTPDRAIFGEQYF.

The gene calls are TRBV11-3 and TRBJ2-1, with 8 nucleotides matching TRBD2. The V gene end was trimmed by 5 bases and the J gene end by 4 bases; junction bases not matched to a gene: 10. The CDR3 loop spans 16 amino acids. Germline V gene data show CDR1 as SGHNT and CDR2 as YENEEA. The CDR3 DNA is TGTGCCAGCAGCCGGGATGCGGCTAGCGGGTACAATGAGCAGTTCTTC. Protein product: CASSRDAASGYNEQFF.

Remarks on this clone: An end of the junction differs from the germline gene, which may be a read error. The J gene is TRBJ1-6, the V gene TRBV5-6; TRBD1 is a possible D gene (5 bases). Germline V gene sequence: CDR1 SGHDT, CDR2 YYEEEE. This CDR3 comprises 14 residues. Here the CDR3 DNA reads TGTGCCAGCAGCCAAGGACAAGCCATGTCGATGCCCGACTTT. Translation gives CASSQGQAMSMPDF.

The CDR3 DNA reads TGTGCCAGCAGTTTTGCAGCGGGTCAGCCCCAGCATTTT. Translation gives CASSFAAGQPQHF. This chain connects TRBV27 to TRBJ1-5; D gene ambiguous. This CDR3 region has 13 residues. V lost 3 bases and J 6 bases, leaving 9 bases between the germline ends. Germline assignment: CDR1 MNHEY and CDR2 SMNVEV (reference sequence).

This chain connects TRBV27 to TRBJ2-6; D gene unclear. The germline V gene encodes CDR1 MNHEY and CDR2 SMNVEV (reference sequence). The CDR3 length is 15 residues. V was trimmed by 5 bases and J by 3 bases, leaving 11 bases between them. CDR3 nucleotide sequence: TGTGCCAGCAGTCCGAATTCCCTTGGGGCCAACGTCCTGACTTTC. This sequence encodes CASSPNSLGANVLTF.

V is TRBV9 and J is TRBJ2-2; D not certain. V lost 0 bases and J 4 bases, leaving 7 bases between the germline ends. The CDR3 loop spans 14 amino acids. Germline V gene lookup returns CDR1 SGDLS and CDR2 YYNGEE. In nucleotides, the CDR3 is TGTGCCAGCAGCGTAGCTATCGGCACCGGGGAGCTGTTTTTT. Translated: CASSVAIGTGELFF.

J is TRBJ2-5 and V is TRBV5-1; 8 bases line up with TRBD2. V gave up 4 bases and J gave up 4 bases; unmatched junction bases: 9. Germline CDR1 SGHRS, CDR2 YFSETQ. The length of the CDR3 is 15 residues. CDR3: CASSPSGGLGETQYF. In nucleotides, the CDR3 is TGCGCCAGCAGCCCGAGCGGGGGACTAGGAGAGACCCAGTACTTC.

This clone was picked up one time. This sequence joins TRBV19 and TRBJ1-5; D is perhaps TRBD1 (5 bases). The CDR3 contains 13 residues. The germline V gene has CDR1 LNHDA and CDR2 SQIVND (reference sequence). V lost 7 bases and J lost 6, with 13 bases in between. The CDR3 sequence: CASTLGAGQPQHF. The CDR3 DNA reads TGTGCCAGTACCCTAGGGGCAGGTCAGCCCCAGCATTTT.

The chain employs TRBV18 and TRBJ1-4, with TRBD1 as a possible D gene (6 bases). V dropped 3 bases and J dropped 3 bases, with 17 bases sitting between them. The CDR3 covers 17 residues. Germline V gives CDR1 KGHSH, CDR2 LQKENI. CDR3 coding DNA: TGTGCCAGCTCACCGTTCATCAGGGGCAGGGCTAATGAAAAACTGTTTTTT. Its translation is CASSPFIRGRANEKLFF.

This clone came up once. The chain joins TRBV9 to TRBJ2-5; D unresolved. Germline-derived CDR1 and CDR2 are SGDLS and YYNGEE. CDR3 size: 14 residues. V lost 0 bases and J lost 4, with 10 bases in between. The CDR3 nucleotides read TGTGCCAGCAGCGTAGTCCCGGGTGTAGAGACCCAGTACTTC. It specifies CASSVVPGVETQYF.

The chain is built from TRBV5-1 and TRBJ2-5, with D possibly matching TRBD1 (5 bases). The germline V gene encodes CDR1 SGHRS and CDR2 YFSETQ. The CDR3 has 15 amino acids. Trimming shortened V by 1 base and J by 5 bases, and 15 bases separated the two germline ends. CDR3 loop: CASSLFLRDRETQYF. The CDR3 bases are TGCGCCAGCAGCTTGTTCCTCAGGGATCGGGAGACCCAGTACTTC.

The chain employs TRBV14 and TRBJ2-1, with TRBD2 matching 7 bases. With V trimmed by 3 bases and J by 4 bases, 9 bases remained unmatched. CDR3 length: 16 residues. From germline, CDR1 is SGHDN and CDR2 FVKESK. The CDR3 loop is CASSHPLAADYNEQFF. The CDR3 DNA is TGTGCCAGCAGCCACCCTCTAGCGGCCGATTACAATGAGCAGTTCTTC.

The rearrangement links TRBV27 to TRBJ2-5, with 11 positions matching TRBD2. Trimming removed 6 bases from V and 7 bases from J; junction bases left unmatched: 10. The CDR3 totals 15 residues. Germline CDR1 reads MNHEY; CDR2 reads SMNVEV (reference sequence). Here the CDR3 reads CASRTLAGDRGTQYF. The CDR3 bases are TGTGCCAGCAGGACACTAGCGGGGGACCGGGGGACCCAGTACTTC.

This chain links TRBV9 with TRBJ2-2, with D perhaps TRBD1 (7 bases). This CDR3 region has 16 residues. V lost 0 bases and J 3 bases, leaving 12 bases between the germline ends. Germline V CDR1 and CDR2: SGDLS, YYNGEE. CDR3 bases: TGTGCCAGCAGCGTAGCAGGGGGGACGTACACCGGGGAGCTGTTTTTT. Residues: CASSVAGGTYTGELFF.

This chain uses TRBV15 with TRBJ2-7, with D maybe TRBD2 (5 bases). The germline CDR1 and CDR2 sequences are LNHNV and YYDKDF (reference sequence). CDR3 length: 16 amino acids. Trimming took off 0 bases at V and 0 bases at J, with 12 bases between the two ends. The CDR3 nucleotides are TGTGCCACCAGCAGAGATCGGCTAGGGAGCTCCTACGAGCAGTACTTC. Protein sequence: CATSRDRLGSSYEQYF.

For this clone: The identical CDR3 is also encoded by other nucleotide sequences in the sample. The genes are TRBV7-3 and TRBJ2-7; 9 bases agree with TRBD1. With V trimmed by 3 bases and J by 4 bases, 1 base remained unmatched. Germline CDR1 SGHTA, CDR2 FQGTGA. The CDR3 spans 13 residues. This CDR3 is CASSLDRGYEQYF. The CDR3 region has the DNA TGTGCCAGCAGCTTGGACAGGGGTTACGAGCAGTACTTC.

The rearrangement uses TRBV25-1 and TRBJ1-6; a weak D match, TRBD1 (5 bases). Germline V gene sequence: CDR1 MGHDK, CDR2 SYGVNS. The V and J ends lost 3 bases and 13 bases respectively, with 16 bases between them. The CDR3 consists of 14 residues. CDR3 amino acids: CASSEAGGRGPLHF. Written as DNA, the CDR3 is TGTGCCAGCAGTGAGGCCGGGGGAAGAGGCCCCCTCCACTTT.